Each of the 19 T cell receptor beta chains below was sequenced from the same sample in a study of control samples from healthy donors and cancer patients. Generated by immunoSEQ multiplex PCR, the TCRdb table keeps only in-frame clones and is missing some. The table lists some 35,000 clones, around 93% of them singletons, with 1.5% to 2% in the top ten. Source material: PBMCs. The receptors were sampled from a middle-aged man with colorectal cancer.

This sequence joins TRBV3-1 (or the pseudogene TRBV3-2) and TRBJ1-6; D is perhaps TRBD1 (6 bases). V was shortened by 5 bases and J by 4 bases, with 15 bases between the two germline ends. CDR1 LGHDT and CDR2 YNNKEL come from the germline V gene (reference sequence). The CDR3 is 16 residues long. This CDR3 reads CASSNLGQLYNSPLHF. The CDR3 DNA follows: TGTGCCAGCAGCAACCTAGGACAGCTTTATAATTCACCCCTCCACTTT.

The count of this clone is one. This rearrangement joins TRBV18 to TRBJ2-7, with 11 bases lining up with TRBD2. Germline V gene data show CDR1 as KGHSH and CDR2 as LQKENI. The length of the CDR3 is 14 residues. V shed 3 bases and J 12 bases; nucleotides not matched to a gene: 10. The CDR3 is CASSPVSSGGSPYF. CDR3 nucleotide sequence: TGTGCCAGCTCACCGGTTTCTAGCGGGGGGAGTCCGTACTTC. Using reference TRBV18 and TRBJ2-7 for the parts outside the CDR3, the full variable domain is NAGVMQNPRHLVRRRGQEARLRCSPMKGHSHVYWYRQLPEEGLKFMVYLQKENIIDESGMPKERFSAEFPKEGPSILRIQQVVRGDSAAYFCASSPVSSGGSPYFGPGTRLTVT.

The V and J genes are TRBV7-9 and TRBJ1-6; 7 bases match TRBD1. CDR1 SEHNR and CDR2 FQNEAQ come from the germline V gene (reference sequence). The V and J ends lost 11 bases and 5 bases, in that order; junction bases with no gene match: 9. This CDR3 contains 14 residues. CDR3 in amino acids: CAGSGDSDNSPLHF. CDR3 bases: TGTGCCGGTTCGGGGGACAGCGATAATTCACCCCTCCACTTT.

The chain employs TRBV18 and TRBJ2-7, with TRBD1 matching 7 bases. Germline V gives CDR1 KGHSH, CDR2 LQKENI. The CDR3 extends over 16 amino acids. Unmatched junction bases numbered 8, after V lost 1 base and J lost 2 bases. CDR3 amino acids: CASSPRFGDSTYEQYF. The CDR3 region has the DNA TGTGCCAGCTCACCACGTTTTGGGGACAGTACCTACGAGCAGTACTTC. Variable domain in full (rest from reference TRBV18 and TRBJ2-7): NAGVMQNPRHLVRRRGQEARLRCSPMKGHSHVYWYRQLPEEGLKFMVYLQKENIIDESGMPKERFSAEFPKEGPSILRIQQVVRGDSAAYFCASSPRFGDSTYEQYFGPGTRLTVT.

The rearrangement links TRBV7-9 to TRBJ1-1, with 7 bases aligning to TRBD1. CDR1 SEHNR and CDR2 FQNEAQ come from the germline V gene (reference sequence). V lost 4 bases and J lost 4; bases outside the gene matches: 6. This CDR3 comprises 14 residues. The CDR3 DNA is TGTGCCAGCAGCTCGACAGGGATCGGCACTGAAGCTTTCTTT. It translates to CASSSTGIGTEAFF.

For the CDR3, the DNA is TGTGCCAGCAGTTATAGTCTGACTAGCACAGATACGCAGTATTTT. Its protein product is CASSYSLTSTDTQYF. This chain connects TRBV6-2 or TRBV6-3 to TRBJ2-3; the D is unclear. The CDR3 sequence is 15 residues long. V lost 3 bases and J 0 bases, leaving 10 bases between the germline ends. CDR1 is MNHEY and CDR2 is SVGEGT in the germline V gene.

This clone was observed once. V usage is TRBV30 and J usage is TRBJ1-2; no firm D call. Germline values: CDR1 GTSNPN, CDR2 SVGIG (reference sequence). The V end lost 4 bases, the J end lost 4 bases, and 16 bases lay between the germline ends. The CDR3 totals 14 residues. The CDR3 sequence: CAWTILTGSYGYTF. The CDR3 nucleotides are TGTGCCTGGACCATCTTGACCGGGAGCTATGGCTACACCTTC.

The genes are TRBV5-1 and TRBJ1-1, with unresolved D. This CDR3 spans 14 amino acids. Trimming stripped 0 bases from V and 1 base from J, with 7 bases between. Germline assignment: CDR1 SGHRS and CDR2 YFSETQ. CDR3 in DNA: TGCGCCAGCAGCTTGGGACGGAGGAACACTGAAGCTTTCTTT. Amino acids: CASSLGRRNTEAFF.

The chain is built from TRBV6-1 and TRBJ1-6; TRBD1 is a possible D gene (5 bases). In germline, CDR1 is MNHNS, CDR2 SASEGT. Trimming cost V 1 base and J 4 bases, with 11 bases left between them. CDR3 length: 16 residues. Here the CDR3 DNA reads TGTGCCAGCAGTGAAGAGGGGCAGGGTTATAATTCACCCCTCCACTTT. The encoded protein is CASSEEGQGYNSPLHF.

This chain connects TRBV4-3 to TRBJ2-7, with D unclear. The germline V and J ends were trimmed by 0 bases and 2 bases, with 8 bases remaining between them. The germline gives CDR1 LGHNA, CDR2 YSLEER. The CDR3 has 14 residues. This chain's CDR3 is CASSQEVITYEQYF. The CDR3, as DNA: TGCGCCAGCAGCCAAGAGGTAATTACCTACGAGCAGTACTTC.

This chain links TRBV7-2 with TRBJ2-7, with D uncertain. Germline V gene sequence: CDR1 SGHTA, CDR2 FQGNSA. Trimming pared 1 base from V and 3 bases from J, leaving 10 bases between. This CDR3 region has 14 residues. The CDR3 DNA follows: TGTGCCAGCAGCTTAGAGATAGGCCACTACGAGCAGTACTTC. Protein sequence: CASSLEIGHYEQYF.

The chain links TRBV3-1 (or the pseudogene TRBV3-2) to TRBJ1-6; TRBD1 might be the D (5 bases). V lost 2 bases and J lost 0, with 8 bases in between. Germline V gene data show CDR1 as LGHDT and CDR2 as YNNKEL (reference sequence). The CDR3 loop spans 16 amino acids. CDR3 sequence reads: CASSQSGSSYNSPLHF. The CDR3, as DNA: TGTGCCAGCAGCCAATCAGGGAGCTCCTATAATTCACCCCTCCACTTT.

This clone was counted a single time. The CDR3 DNA reads as TGTGCCACCAGTGATACTAACAGGGTAGGCTACACCTTC. It translates to CATSDTNRVGYTF. The chain carries TRBV24-1 and TRBJ1-2, with D perhaps matching TRBD1 (6 bases). The CDR3 covers 13 residues. Trimming stripped 3 bases from V and 8 bases from J, with 12 bases between. Germline CDR1 is KGHDR and CDR2 is SFDVKD.

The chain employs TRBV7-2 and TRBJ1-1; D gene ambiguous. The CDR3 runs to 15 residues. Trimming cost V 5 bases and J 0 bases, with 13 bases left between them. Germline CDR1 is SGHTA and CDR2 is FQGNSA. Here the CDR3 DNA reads TGTGCCAGCAGCCCCAACATACACATGAACACTGAAGCTTTCTTT. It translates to CASSPNIHMNTEAFF.

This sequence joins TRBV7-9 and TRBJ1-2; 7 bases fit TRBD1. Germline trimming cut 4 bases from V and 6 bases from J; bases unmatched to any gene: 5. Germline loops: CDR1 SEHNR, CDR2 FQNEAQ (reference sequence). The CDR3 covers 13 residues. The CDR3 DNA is TGTGCCAGCAGCTGGGGTCAGGGGGATGGCTACACCTTC. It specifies CASSWGQGDGYTF.

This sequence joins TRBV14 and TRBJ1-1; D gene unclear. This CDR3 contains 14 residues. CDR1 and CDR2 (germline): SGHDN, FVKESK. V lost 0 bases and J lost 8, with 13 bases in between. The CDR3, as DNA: TGTGCCAGCAGCCAAGATTGGAGTGGTTCCGAAGCTTTCTTT. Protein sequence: CASSQDWSGSEAFF.

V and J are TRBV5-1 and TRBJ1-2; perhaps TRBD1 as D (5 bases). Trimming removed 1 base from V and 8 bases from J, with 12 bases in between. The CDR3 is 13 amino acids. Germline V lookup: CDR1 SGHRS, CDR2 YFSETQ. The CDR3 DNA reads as TGCGCCAGCAGCTTGAATGGGGGTTGGGGCTACACCTTC. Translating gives CASSLNGGWGYTF.

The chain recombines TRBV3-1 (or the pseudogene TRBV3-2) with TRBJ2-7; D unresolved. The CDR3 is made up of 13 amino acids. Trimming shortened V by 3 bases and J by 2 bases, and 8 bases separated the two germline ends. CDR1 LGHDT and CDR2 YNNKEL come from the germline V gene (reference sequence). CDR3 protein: CASSQGATYEQYF. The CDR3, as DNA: TGTGCCAGCAGCCAGGGCGCTACCTACGAGCAGTACTTC.

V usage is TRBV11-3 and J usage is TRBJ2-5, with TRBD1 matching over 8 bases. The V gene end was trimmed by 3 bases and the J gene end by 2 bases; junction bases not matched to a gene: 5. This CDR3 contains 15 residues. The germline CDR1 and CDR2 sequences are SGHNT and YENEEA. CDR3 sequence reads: CASSFGQGRQETQYF. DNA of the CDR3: TGTGCCAGCAGCTTCGGACAGGGACGTCAAGAGACCCAGTACTTC.